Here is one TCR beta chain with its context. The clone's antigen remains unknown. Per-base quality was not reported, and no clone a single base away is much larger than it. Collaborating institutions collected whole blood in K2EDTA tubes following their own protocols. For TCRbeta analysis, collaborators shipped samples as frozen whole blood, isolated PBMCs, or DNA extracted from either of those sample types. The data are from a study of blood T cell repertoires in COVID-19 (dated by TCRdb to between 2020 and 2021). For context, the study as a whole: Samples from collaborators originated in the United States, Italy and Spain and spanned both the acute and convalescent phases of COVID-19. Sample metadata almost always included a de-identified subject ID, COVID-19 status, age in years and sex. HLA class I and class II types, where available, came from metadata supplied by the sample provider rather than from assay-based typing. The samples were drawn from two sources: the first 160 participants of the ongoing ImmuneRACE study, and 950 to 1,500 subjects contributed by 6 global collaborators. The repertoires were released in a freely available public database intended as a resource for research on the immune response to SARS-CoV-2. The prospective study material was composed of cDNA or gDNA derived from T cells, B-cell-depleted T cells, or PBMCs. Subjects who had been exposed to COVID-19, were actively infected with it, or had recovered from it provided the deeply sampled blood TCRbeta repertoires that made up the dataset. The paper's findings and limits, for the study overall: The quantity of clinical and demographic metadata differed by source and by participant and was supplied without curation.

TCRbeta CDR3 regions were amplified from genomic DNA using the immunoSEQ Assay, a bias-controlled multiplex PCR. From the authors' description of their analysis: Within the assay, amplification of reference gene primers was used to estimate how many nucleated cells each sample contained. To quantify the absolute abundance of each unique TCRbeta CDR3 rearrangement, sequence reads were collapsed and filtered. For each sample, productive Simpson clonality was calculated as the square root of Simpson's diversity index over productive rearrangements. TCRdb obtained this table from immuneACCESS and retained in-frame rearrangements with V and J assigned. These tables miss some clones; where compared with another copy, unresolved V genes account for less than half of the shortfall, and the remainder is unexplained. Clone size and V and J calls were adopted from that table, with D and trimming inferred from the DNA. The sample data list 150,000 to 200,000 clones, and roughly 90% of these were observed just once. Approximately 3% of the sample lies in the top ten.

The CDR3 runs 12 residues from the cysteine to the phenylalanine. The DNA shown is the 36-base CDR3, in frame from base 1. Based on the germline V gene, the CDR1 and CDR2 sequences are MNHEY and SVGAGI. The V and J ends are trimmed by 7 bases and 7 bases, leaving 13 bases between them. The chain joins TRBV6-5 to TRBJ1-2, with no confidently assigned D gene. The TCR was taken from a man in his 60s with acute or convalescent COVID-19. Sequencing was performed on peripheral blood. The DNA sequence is TGTGCCAGCACCCAGAATTCGGGTGGCTACACCTTC. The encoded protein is CASTQNSGGYTF.